Sequencing of this T cell receptor beta chain was carried out in a study of OX40 agonist ivuxolimab in advanced cancers. At the level of the study: Every 2 weeks, patients received ivuxolimab intravenously, dosed at 0.01 to 10 mg/kg. With a range of roughly 20 to 80, age averaged roughly 61 years, and roughly 80% were male. Findings and limits, study-wide: Still undetermined is the antigen specificity of the expanded peripheral T cells. Clonal expansion was seen in CD4+ and CD8+ blood T cells by week 6 at 0.1 to 3.0 mg/kg.

Trimming stripped 6 bases from V and 3 bases from J, with 14 bases between. CDR3 length: 14 residues. CDR1 LNHDA and CDR2 SQIVND come from the germline V gene (reference sequence). TCRdb's table, derived via immunoSEQ multiplex PCR, lists solely in-frame clones and lacks some. The sample lists approximately 60,000 clones, less than 90% occurring once. On this clone: Antigen: not known.

The sample consisted of CD4+ or CD8+ T cells sorted from blood, taken in a trial of the OX40 agonist ivuxolimab. The V call is TRBV19, the J call TRBJ1-2; D uncertain. This clonotype originated in an adult with an advanced solid tumor such as melanoma, head and neck, liver or kidney cancer. The DNA for the CDR3 is TGTGCCAGTAGCCGAGTGGACGGCGACTATGGCTACACCTTC. Translating gives CASSRVDGDYGYTF.